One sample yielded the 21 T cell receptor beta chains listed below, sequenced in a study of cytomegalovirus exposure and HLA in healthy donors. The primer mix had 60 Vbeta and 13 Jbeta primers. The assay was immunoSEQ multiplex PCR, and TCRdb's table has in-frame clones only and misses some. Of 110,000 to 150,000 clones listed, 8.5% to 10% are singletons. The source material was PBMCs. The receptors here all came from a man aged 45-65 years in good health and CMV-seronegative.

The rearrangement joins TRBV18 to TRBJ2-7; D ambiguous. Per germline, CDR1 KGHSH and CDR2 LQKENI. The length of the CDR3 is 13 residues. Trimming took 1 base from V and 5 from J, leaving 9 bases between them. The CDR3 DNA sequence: TGTGCCAGCTCACCACGGGCTGGGCACGAGCAGTACTTC. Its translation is CASSPRAGHEQYF. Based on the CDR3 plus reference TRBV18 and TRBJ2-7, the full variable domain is NAGVMQNPRHLVRRRGQEARLRCSPMKGHSHVYWYRQLPEEGLKFMVYLQKENIIDESGMPKERFSAEFPKEGPSILRIQQVVRGDSAAYFCASSPRAGHEQYFGPGTRLTVT.

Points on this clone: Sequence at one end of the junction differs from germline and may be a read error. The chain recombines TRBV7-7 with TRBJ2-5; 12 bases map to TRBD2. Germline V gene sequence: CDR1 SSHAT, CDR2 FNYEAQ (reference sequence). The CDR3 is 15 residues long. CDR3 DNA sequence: TGTGCTAGCAGCATCCTAGCGGGGGGGGAGGAGACCCAGTACTTC. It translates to CASSILAGGEETQYF. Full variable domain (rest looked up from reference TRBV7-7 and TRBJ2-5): GAGVSQSPRYKVTKRGQDVTLRCDPISSHATLYWYQQALGQGPEFLTYFNYEAQPDKSGLPSDRFSAERPEGSISTLTIQRTEQRDSAMYRCASSILAGGEETQYFGPGTRLLVL.

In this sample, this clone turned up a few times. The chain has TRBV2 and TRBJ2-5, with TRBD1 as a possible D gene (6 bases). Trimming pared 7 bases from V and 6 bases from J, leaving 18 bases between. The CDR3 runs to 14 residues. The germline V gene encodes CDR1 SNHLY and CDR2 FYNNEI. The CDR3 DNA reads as TGTGCCAGCATTCGCGGTCAGGGGAGAAAGACCCAGTACTTC. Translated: CASIRGQGRKTQYF.

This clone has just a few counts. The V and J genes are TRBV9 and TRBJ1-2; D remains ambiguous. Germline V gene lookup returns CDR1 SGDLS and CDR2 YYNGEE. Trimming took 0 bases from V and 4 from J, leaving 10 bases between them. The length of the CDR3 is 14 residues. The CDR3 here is CASSVERAGYGYTF. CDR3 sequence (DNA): TGTGCCAGCAGCGTAGAGAGGGCCGGCTATGGCTACACCTTC.

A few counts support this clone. CDR3 in amino acids: CASSLTAGNTGELFF. CDR3 nucleotide sequence: TGCGCCAGCAGCCTCACAGCCGGGAACACCGGGGAGCTGTTTTTT. This chain uses TRBV5-1 with TRBJ2-2; D is unclear. The CDR3 has 15 residues. V lost 4 bases and J lost 1, with 11 bases in between. Germline assignment: CDR1 SGHRS and CDR2 YFSETQ.

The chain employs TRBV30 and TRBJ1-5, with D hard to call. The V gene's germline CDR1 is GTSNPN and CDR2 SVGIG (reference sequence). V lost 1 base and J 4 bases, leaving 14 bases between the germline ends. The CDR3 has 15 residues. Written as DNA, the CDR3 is TGTGCCTGGAGTGAGGTGGGCCTTGGGAATCAGCCCCAGCATTTT. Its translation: CAWSEVGLGNQPQHF.

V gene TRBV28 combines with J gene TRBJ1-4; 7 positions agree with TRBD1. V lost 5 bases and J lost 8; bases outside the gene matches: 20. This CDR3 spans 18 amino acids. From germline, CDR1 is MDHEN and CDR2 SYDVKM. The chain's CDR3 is CASSTHTPNRGVREKLFF. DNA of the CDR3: TGTGCCAGCAGTACACATACCCCTAACAGGGGCGTACGGGAAAAACTGTTTTTT.

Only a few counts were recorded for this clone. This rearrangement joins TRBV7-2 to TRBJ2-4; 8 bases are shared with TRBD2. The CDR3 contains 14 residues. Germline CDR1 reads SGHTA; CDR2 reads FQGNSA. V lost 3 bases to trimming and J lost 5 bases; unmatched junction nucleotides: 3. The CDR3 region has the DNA TGTGCCAGCAGCTTCGGACTAGCACAAAACATTCAGTACTTC. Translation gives CASSFGLAQNIQYF.

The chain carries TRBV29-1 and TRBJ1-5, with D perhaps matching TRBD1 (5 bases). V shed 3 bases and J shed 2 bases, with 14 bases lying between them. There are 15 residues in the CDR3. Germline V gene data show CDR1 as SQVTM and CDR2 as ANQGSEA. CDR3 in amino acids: CSVEVQGGGNQPQHF. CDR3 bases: TGCAGCGTTGAGGTTCAGGGTGGTGGCAATCAGCCCCAGCATTTT.

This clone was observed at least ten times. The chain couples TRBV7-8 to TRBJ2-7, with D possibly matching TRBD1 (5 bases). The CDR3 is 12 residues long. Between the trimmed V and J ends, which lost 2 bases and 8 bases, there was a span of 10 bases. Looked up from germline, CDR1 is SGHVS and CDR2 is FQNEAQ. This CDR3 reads CASSLSTGKQYF. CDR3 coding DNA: TGTGCCAGCAGCTTAAGCACAGGCAAGCAGTACTTC.

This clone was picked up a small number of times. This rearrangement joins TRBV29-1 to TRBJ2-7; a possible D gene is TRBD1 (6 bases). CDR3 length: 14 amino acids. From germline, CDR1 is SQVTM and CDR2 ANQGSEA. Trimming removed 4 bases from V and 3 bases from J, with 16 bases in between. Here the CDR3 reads CSVVLQGSNYEQYF. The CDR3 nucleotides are TGCAGCGTTGTTTTACAGGGCTCCAACTACGAGCAGTACTTC.

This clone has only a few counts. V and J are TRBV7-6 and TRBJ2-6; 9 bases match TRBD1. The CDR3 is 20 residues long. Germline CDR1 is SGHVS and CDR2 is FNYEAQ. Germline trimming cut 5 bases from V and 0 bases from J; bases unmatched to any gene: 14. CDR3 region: CASSATPGQGSNSGANVLTF. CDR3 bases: TGTGCCAGCAGCGCGACCCCCGGACAGGGGTCCAACTCTGGGGCCAACGTCCTGACTTTC.

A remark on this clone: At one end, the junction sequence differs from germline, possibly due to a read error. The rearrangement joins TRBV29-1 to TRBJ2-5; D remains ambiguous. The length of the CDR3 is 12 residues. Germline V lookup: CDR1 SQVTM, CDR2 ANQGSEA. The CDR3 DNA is TGCAGCGTTGCCCCTACCCAAGAGGCCCAGTACTTC. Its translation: CSVAPTQEAQYF.

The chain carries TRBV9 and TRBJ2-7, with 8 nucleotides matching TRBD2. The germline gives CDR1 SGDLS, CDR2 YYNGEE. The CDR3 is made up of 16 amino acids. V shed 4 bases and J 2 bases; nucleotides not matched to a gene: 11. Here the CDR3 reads CASSFSAGEGAYEQYF. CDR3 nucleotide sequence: TGTGCCAGCAGCTTCTCAGCGGGAGAGGGGGCCTACGAGCAGTACTTC.

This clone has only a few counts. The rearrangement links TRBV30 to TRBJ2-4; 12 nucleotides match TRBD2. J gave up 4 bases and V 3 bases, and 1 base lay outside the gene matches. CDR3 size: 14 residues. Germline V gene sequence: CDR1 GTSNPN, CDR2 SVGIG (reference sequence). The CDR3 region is CAWRLAGGKNIQYF. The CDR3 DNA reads TGTGCCTGGAGACTAGCGGGGGGTAAAAACATTCAGTACTTC.

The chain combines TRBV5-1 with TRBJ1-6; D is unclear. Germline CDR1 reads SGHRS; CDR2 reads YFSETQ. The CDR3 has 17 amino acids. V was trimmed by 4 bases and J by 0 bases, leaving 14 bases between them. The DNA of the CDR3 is TGCGCCAGCAGCATGACGGGAGGGAGCTCCTATAATTCACCCCTCCACTTT. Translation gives CASSMTGGSSYNSPLHF.

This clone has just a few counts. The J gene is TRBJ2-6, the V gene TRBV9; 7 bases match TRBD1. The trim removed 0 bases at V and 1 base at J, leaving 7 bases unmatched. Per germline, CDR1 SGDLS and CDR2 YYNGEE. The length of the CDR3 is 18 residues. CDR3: CASSVDPGGRSGANVLTF. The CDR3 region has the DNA TGTGCCAGCAGCGTAGATCCAGGGGGAAGATCTGGGGCCAACGTCCTGACTTTC.

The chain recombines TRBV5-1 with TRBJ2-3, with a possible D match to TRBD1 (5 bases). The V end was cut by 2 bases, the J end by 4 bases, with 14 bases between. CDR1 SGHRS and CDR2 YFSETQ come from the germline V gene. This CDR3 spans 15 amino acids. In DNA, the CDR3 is TGCGCCAGCAGCTTCGGCAGGGATTACGCAGATACGCAGTATTTT. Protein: CASSFGRDYADTQYF.

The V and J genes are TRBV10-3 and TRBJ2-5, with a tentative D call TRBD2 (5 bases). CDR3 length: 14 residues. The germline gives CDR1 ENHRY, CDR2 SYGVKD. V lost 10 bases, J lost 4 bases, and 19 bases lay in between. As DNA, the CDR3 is TGTGCCACCGCGGGCAGCCAAGATGGAGAGACCCAGTACTTC. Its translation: CATAGSQDGETQYF.

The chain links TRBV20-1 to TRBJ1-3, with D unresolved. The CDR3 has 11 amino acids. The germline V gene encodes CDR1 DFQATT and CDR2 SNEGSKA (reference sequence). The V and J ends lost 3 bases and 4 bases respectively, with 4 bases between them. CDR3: CSASEGNTIYF. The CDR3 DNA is TGCAGTGCTAGCGAGGGAAACACCATATATTTT.

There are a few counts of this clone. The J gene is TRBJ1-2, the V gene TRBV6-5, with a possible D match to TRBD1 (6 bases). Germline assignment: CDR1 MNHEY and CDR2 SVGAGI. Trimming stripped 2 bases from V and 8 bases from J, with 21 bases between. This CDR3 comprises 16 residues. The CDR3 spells CASSYGPDSGRVGYTF. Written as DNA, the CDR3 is TGTGCCAGCAGTTACGGACCGGACAGCGGGAGGGTCGGCTACACCTTC.